This TCR beta chain was found in a study of cytomegalovirus exposure and HLA in healthy donors. It was with 60 Vbeta and 13 Jbeta primers that the PCR ran. The repertoire was sequenced with immunoSEQ multiplex PCR; TCRdb's copy has only in-frame clones and lacks some. Counted here are under 30,000 clones, roughly three quarters occurring once; the ten biggest clones make up approximately 4.5%. Germline CDR1 LGHNA, CDR2 YSLEER. Unmatched junction bases numbered 5, after V lost 1 base and J lost 8 bases. This CDR3 is 15 amino acids long. This receptor was taken from a male donor in good health and CMV-seronegative. The sample taken for sequencing was PBMCs. V gene TRBV4-3 combines with J gene TRBJ2-1, with 10 bases fitting TRBD2. CDR3 residues: CASSQGLAGVDEQFF. The CDR3 region has the DNA TGCGCCAGCAGCCAAGGGCTAGCGGGAGTAGATGAGCAGTTCTTC.